This passage covers 25 T cell receptor beta chains from one sample sequenced in a study of siplizumab effects on memory and regulatory T cells. Assay: immunoSEQ multiplex PCR; the TCRdb copy retains only in-frame clones and omits some. The sample lists 99,000 or so clones; around 94% were seen once. Sequencing was done on a sample of non-Treg CD4+ T cells sorted from blood. The origin of the receptors is a human donor in good health.

The J gene is TRBJ2-7, the V gene TRBV6-1; D not resolved. The CDR3 is made up of 10 amino acids. Germline loops: CDR1 MNHNS, CDR2 SASEGT. Trimming removed 8 bases from V and 0 bases from J, with 2 bases in between. CDR3: CASGSYEQYF. In DNA form, the CDR3 reads TGTGCCAGCGGCTCCTACGAGCAGTACTTC.

CDR3 DNA sequence: TGTGCCAGCAGCCTCACAGTCGGGGACAGGGGGAAGGAGACCCAGTACTTC. Translated: CASSLTVGDRGKETQYF. The chain employs TRBV4-2 and TRBJ2-5; 11 bases are a match to TRBD1. This CDR3 comprises 17 residues. After removal of 4 bases from V and 5 bases from J, the junction contained 12 bases not matched to a gene. CDR1 is LGHNA and CDR2 is YNFKEQ in the germline V gene.

V usage is TRBV11-2 and J usage is TRBJ2-6; D is unclear. The CDR3 length is 16 residues. V was clipped by 6 bases and J by 1 base, with 13 bases between them. CDR1 and CDR2 (germline): SGHAT, FQNNGV. CDR3 region: CASRFPWISGANVLTF. In DNA, the CDR3 is TGTGCCAGCAGGTTTCCCTGGATATCTGGGGCCAACGTCCTGACTTTC.

The V and J genes are TRBV11-2 and TRBJ2-3, with a weak D call TRBD2 (5 bases). This CDR3 region has 16 residues. Trimming took 5 bases from V and 2 from J, leaving 17 bases between them. Germline CDR1 and CDR2: SGHAT and FQNNGV. Written as DNA, the CDR3 is TGTGCCAGCAGCCTAACCGCGGGCGGTAACACAGATACGCAGTATTTT. This gives the protein CASSLTAGGNTDTQYF.

V gene TRBV9 combines with J gene TRBJ2-1; 8 bases match TRBD2. CDR1 SGDLS and CDR2 YYNGEE come from the germline V gene. This CDR3 spans 16 amino acids. V was pared by 0 bases and J by 8 bases, with 10 bases of the junction left unmatched. The CDR3 sequence is CASSVVPGTSRHEQFF. As DNA, the CDR3 is TGTGCCAGCAGCGTAGTACCCGGGACTAGTCGGCATGAGCAGTTCTTC.

This chain joins TRBV5-6 and TRBJ2-5, with 10 bases identical to TRBD1. The ends lost 1 base at V and 5 bases at J; junction bases unmatched: 5. The CDR3 contains 15 residues. Germline V gene lookup returns CDR1 SGHDT and CDR2 YYEEEE. Here the CDR3 reads CASSLLTGGFETQYF. CDR3 in DNA: TGTGCCAGCAGCTTGCTGACAGGGGGCTTCGAGACCCAGTACTTC.

The sample holds one count of this clone. The genes are TRBV28 and TRBJ1-2; no clear D gene. Trimming cost V 3 bases and J 4 bases, with 9 bases left between them. The CDR3 sequence is 13 residues long. CDR1 and CDR2 (germline): MDHEN, SYDVKM. CDR3 coding DNA: TGTGCCAGCAGTTTTAAGAGAGGCTATGGCTACACCTTC. Its protein is CASSFKRGYGYTF.

J is TRBJ1-3 and V is TRBV19, with 9 bases identical to TRBD1. The junction had 12 bases not matched to a gene; V was cut back by 6 bases and J by 3 bases. This CDR3 is 17 amino acids long. Germline CDR1 and CDR2: LNHDA and SQIVND (reference sequence). The CDR3 bases are TGTGCCAGTAGCCGACCCGGGGGACAGGGAAGTGGAAACACCATATATTTT. Protein sequence: CASSRPGGQGSGNTIYF.

This chain connects TRBV27 to TRBJ2-7; weak D call: TRBD2 (6 bases). From germline, CDR1 is MNHEY and CDR2 SMNVEV (reference sequence). The CDR3 consists of 13 residues. V gave up 5 bases and J gave up 3 bases, with 11 bases separating them. CDR3 DNA sequence: TGTGCCAGCAGTCCCGGGAGACGCTACGAGCAGTACTTC. This gives the protein CASSPGRRYEQYF.

The chain couples TRBV18 to TRBJ2-7; D possibly corresponds to TRBD1 (6 bases). This CDR3 comprises 14 residues. CDR1 and CDR2 from the germline V gene are KGHSH and LQKENI. V gave up 6 bases and J gave up 4 bases, with 16 bases separating them. The CDR3 nucleotides read TGTGCCAGCTCGCACCGGGACACCCGATACGAGCAGTACTTC. Amino acids: CASSHRDTRYEQYF.

The chain joins TRBV5-4 to TRBJ1-1, with 9 positions matching TRBD1. The ends lost 3 bases at V and 5 bases at J; junction bases unmatched: 8. CDR1 is SGHNT, CDR2 YYREEE, per germline (reference sequence). The CDR3 is made up of 15 amino acids. DNA for the CDR3: TGTGCCAGCAGCTCAAAACAGGGGGCAGAGACTGAAGCTTTCTTT. Translated, it gives CASSSKQGAETEAFF. The full variable domain, rest sourced from reference TRBV5-4 and TRBJ1-1, is ETGVTQSPTHLIKTRGQQVTLRCSSQSGHNTVSWYQQALGQGPQFIFQYYREEENGRGNFPPRFSGLQFPNYSSELNVNALELDDSALYLCASSSKQGAETEAFFGQGTRLTVV.

V usage is TRBV4-1 and J usage is TRBJ2-3, with TRBD1 identical over 8 bases. This CDR3 spans 16 amino acids. From germline, CDR1 is MGHRA and CDR2 YSYEKL. Trimming removed 0 bases from V and 5 bases from J; junction bases left unmatched: 7. The DNA of the CDR3 is TGCGCCAGCAGCCAAGATCGCAGGGGGCAGGGAGATACGCAGTATTTT. It encodes CASSQDRRGQGDTQYF.

This clone ranks as medium-sized. The chain combines TRBV5-1 with TRBJ1-1; no clear D. CDR3 length equals 14 residues. V lost 0 bases and J lost 2, with 8 bases in between. In germline, CDR1 is SGHRS, CDR2 YFSETQ. The CDR3 spells CASSLGSGNTEAFF. The CDR3 nucleotides read TGCGCCAGCAGCTTGGGATCAGGTAACACTGAAGCTTTCTTT.

The rearrangement uses TRBV11-2 and TRBJ1-5; 7 nucleotides match TRBD1. The CDR3 has 16 residues. V shed 5 bases and J 4 bases; nucleotides not matched to a gene: 11. Germline V gene lookup returns CDR1 SGHAT and CDR2 FQNNGV. The CDR3 DNA follows: TGTGCCAGCAGCCCATTCACCGGGACAGATAATCAGCCCCAGCATTTT. Its protein product is CASSPFTGTDNQPQHF.

The chain combines TRBV19 with TRBJ1-2; possible D gene TRBD1, 5 bases. CDR1 and CDR2 (germline): LNHDA, SQIVND (reference sequence). The ends were cut back, 1 base at V and 4 bases at J, with 13 bases in the middle. The CDR3 totals 15 residues. The CDR3 sequence: CASSIGPGQLYGYTF. Written as DNA, the CDR3 is TGTGCCAGTAGTATAGGCCCGGGGCAGCTCTATGGCTACACCTTC.

The V and J genes are TRBV18 and TRBJ1-4, with D perhaps matching TRBD1 (5 bases). V was shortened by 3 bases and J by 11 bases, with 16 bases between the two germline ends. The CDR3 loop spans 14 amino acids. Germline CDR1 and CDR2: KGHSH and LQKENI. The CDR3 here is CASSPGSRDRKLFF. The CDR3 nucleotides are TGTGCCAGCTCACCTGGGAGTAGGGACCGGAAACTGTTTTTT.

This clone was seen just once. The chain links TRBV27 to TRBJ1-3, with TRBD1 as a possible D gene (5 bases). The CDR3 is 18 residues long. Trimming took 5 bases from V and 0 from J, leaving 20 bases between them. Per germline, CDR1 MNHEY and CDR2 SMNVEV (reference sequence). DNA of the CDR3: TGTGCCAGCAGTCGCTCGGTTAGGGGTCTGAGCTCTGGAAACACCATATATTTT. Translated, it gives CASSRSVRGLSSGNTIYF.

This chain connects TRBV15 to TRBJ1-4; maybe TRBD1 (6 bases). The V end was cut by 5 bases, the J end by 7 bases, with 17 bases between. This CDR3 region has 15 residues. The germline V gene encodes CDR1 LNHNV and CDR2 YYDKDF (reference sequence). This CDR3 is CATSWKGGGGEKLFF. CDR3 DNA: TGTGCCACCAGCTGGAAGGGGGGCGGAGGTGAAAAACTGTTTTTT. Filled out from reference TRBV15 and TRBJ1-4, the complete variable domain reads DAMVIQNPRYQVTQFGKPVTLSCSQTLNHNVMYWYQQKSSQAPKLLFHYYDKDFNNEADTPDNFQSRRPNTSFCFLDIRSPGLGDTAMYLCATSWKGGGGEKLFFGSGTQLSVL.

The chain recombines TRBV28 with TRBJ1-2, with 9 bases matching TRBD1. Trimming cost V 5 bases and J 7 bases; bases outside gene matches: 5. The CDR3 totals 13 residues. Germline V gives CDR1 MDHEN, CDR2 SYDVKM. The CDR3: CASSGQGRGGYTF. The CDR3 DNA reads TGTGCCAGCAGTGGACAGGGGCGAGGTGGCTACACCTTC.

The chain carries TRBV2 and TRBJ2-7; 7 bases match TRBD1. This CDR3 region has 18 residues. Germline CDR1 and CDR2: SNHLY and FYNNEI. The junction had 18 bases not matched to a gene; V was cut back by 3 bases and J by 4 bases. The CDR3 loop reads CASSEIRQGVKHAYEQYF. The CDR3 DNA is TGTGCCAGCAGTGAGATACGACAGGGTGTAAAACATGCGTACGAGCAGTACTTC.

The genes are TRBV7-9 and TRBJ1-3, with D unclear. Germline V gives CDR1 SEHNR, CDR2 FQNEAQ (reference sequence). V lost 4 bases, J lost 0 bases, and 19 bases lay in between. This CDR3 has 18 amino acids. The chain's CDR3 is CASSWGDPAEGSGNTIYF. The CDR3 nucleotides read TGTGCCAGCAGCTGGGGAGATCCGGCTGAGGGCTCTGGAAACACCATATATTTT.

This chain connects TRBV28 to TRBJ2-7, with D unclear. Trimming took off 3 bases at V and 4 bases at J, with 13 bases between the two ends. This CDR3 contains 14 residues. Germline V gene sequence: CDR1 MDHEN, CDR2 SYDVKM. In DNA form, the CDR3 reads TGTGCCAGCAGTTTCAGCTCCGAGTTTTACGAGCAGTACTTC. This encodes CASSFSSEFYEQYF.

The V gene is TRBV19, the J gene TRBJ1-1; 8 bases align to TRBD1. With 0 bases clipped from V and 2 bases from J, the junction kept 2 bases outside the gene matches. CDR1 LNHDA and CDR2 SQIVND come from the germline V gene (reference sequence). This CDR3 comprises 15 residues. The CDR3 is CASSIEGTGNTEAFF. CDR3 DNA: TGTGCCAGTAGTATAGAGGGGACAGGAAACACTGAAGCTTTCTTT.

The rearrangement links TRBV4-2 to TRBJ1-5; D is uncertain. The CDR3 is made up of 16 amino acids. V was cut by 1 base and J by 0 bases, with 10 bases left in between. The V gene's germline CDR1 is LGHNA and CDR2 YNFKEQ. This CDR3 reads CASSQVDGYSNQPQHF. In DNA, the CDR3 is TGTGCCAGCAGCCAAGTAGACGGGTATAGCAATCAGCCCCAGCATTTT.

This chain connects TRBV21-1 to TRBJ2-1; no check of the table's D call, TRBD1, against the DNA was made. TRBV21-1 is classified as a pseudogene. The CDR3 spans 14 residues. The CDR3 protein is CASSKVGRANEQFF. DNA for the CDR3: TGTGCCAGCAGCAAAGTAGGCAGGGCCAATGAGCAGTTCTTC.